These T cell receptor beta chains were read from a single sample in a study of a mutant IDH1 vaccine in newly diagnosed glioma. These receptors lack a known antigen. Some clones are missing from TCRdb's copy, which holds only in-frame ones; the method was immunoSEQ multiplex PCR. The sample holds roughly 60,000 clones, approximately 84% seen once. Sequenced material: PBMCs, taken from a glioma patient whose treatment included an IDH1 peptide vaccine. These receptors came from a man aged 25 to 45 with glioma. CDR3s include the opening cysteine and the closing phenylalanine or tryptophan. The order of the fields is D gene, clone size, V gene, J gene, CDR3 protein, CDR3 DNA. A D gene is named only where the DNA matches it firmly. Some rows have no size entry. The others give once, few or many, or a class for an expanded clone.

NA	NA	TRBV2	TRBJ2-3	CASSEGYTYTQYF	TGTGCCAGCAGTGAAGGGTACACTTATACGCAGTATTTT
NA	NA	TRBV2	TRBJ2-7	CASSEGQGRSYEQYF	TGTGCCAGCAGTGAAGGGCAGGGTAGGTCCTACGAGCAGTACTTC
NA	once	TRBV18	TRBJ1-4	CASSLSPPGVGEKLFF	TGTGCCAGCTCACTATCTCCTCCAGGGGTTGGCGAAAAACTGTTTTTT
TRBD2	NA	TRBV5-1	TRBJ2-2	CASSRTSGVNAGELFF	TGCGCCAGCAGCAGGACTAGCGGGGTCAACGCCGGGGAGCTGTTTTTT
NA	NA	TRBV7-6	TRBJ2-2	CASSLDGRNTGELFF	TGTGCCAGCAGCCTCGACGGCCGGAACACCGGGGAGCTGTTTTTT
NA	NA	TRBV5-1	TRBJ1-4	CASSLARLNEKLFF	TGCGCCAGCAGCTTGGCCCGTCTGAATGAAAAACTGTTTTTT
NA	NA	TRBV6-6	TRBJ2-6	CASSYSSTGANVLTF	TGTGCCAGCAGTTACTCATCAACTGGGGCCAACGTCCTGACTTTC
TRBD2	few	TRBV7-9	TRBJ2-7	CASSYLLRGSSYEQYF	TGTGCCAGCAGTTATCTTCTGCGGGGGAGCTCCTACGAGCAGTACTTC
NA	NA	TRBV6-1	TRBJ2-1	CASSDSLTFYNEQFF	TGTGCCAGCAGTGATTCATTGACATTCTACAATGAGCAGTTCTTC
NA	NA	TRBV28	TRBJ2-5	CASSLGGQETQYF	TGTGCCAGCAGTTTGGGGGGCCAAGAGACCCAGTACTTC
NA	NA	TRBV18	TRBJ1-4	CASSDDAKKLFF	TGTGCCAGCTCAGACGACGCTAAGAAACTGTTTTTT
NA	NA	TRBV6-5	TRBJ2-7	CASGSGAYEQYF	TGTGCCAGTGGATCAGGGGCCTACGAGCAGTACTTC
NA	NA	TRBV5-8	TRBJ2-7	CASSLHSYEQYF	TGTGCCAGCAGCTTGCACAGCTACGAGCAGTACTTC